Each of the 26 T cell receptor beta chains below was sequenced from the same sample in a study of shared clonotypes between healthy human individuals (dated by TCRdb to the early 2020s). Receptor libraries were prepared by the immunoSEQ multiplex PCR assay. In its TCRdb copy, this immuneACCESS table keeps in-frame sequences only and misses some clones. Where compared with another copy, unresolved V genes explain less than half of these, and the others have no known cause. The sample contains some 1,100,000 clones, more than 75% of them found a single time. The ten largest clonotypes hold 0.52% of the sample. Source material: memory CD4+ T cells from PBMCs. Reading the label with the study, this specimen's cell subset or site is: CD45RA-negative fraction. The receptors here all came from a young man in good health. Some clones in this sample may be carry-over from other donors' samples.

The V call is TRBV19, the J call TRBJ1-2; D is uncertain. V lost 9 bases, J lost 4 bases, and 21 bases lay in between. Germline-derived CDR1 and CDR2 are LNHDA and SQIVND (reference sequence). This CDR3 region has 15 residues. As DNA, the CDR3 is TGTGCCAGGAACCGGGGTGGAGCGGGCTTCTATGGCTACACCTTC. Its protein is CARNRGGAGFYGYTF.

The chain employs TRBV7-2 and TRBJ1-2, with 10 bases aligning to TRBD1. The germline CDR1 and CDR2 sequences are SGHTA and FQGNSA. This CDR3 has 14 residues. V lost 5 bases and J lost 4; bases outside the gene matches: 4. The CDR3 region is CASSIRQGAYGYTF. As DNA, the CDR3 is TGTGCCAGCAGCATCAGACAGGGGGCCTATGGCTACACCTTC.

This chain uses TRBV7-8 with TRBJ2-1; D is uncertain. Germline values: CDR1 SGHVS, CDR2 FQNEAQ. Trimming pared 1 base from V and 0 bases from J, leaving 7 bases between. The CDR3 covers 15 residues. CDR3 in DNA: TGTGCCAGCAGCTTAGGACGGACCTCCTACAATGAGCAGTTCTTC. Protein sequence: CASSLGRTSYNEQFF.

The rearrangement uses TRBV5-4 and TRBJ2-5; possibly TRBD2 for D (6 bases). This CDR3 is built from 16 residues. V lost 2 bases to trimming and J lost 3 bases, with 17 bases between them. Per germline, CDR1 SGHNT and CDR2 YYREEE (reference sequence). The CDR3 region has the DNA TGTGCCAGCAGCTTTGGAGGGGCAGGAACCGAAGAGACCCAGTACTTC. This sequence encodes CASSFGGAGTEETQYF.

The chain has TRBV5-1 and TRBJ2-7, with 11 bases identical to TRBD2. The CDR3 is made up of 16 amino acids. Trimming took 4 bases from V and 5 from J; bases not matched to a gene: 11. Germline values: CDR1 SGHRS, CDR2 YFSETQ. The CDR3 nucleotides read TGCGCCAGCAGCCCAGGGGCTAGCGGGAGGATCGACGAGCAGTACTTC. This sequence encodes CASSPGASGRIDEQYF. The entire variable domain, with the rest obtained from reference TRBV5-1 and TRBJ2-7, is as follows: KAGVTQTPRYLIKTRGQQVTLSCSPISGHRSVSWYQQTPGQGLQFLFEYFSETQRNKGNFPGRFSGRQFSNSRSEMNVSTLELGDSALYLCASSPGASGRIDEQYFGPGTRLTVT.

This clone was counted a single time. V and J are TRBV5-1 and TRBJ2-3; TRBD2 might be the D (5 bases). CDR1 and CDR2 (germline): SGHRS, YFSETQ. Trimming took 4 bases from V and 5 from J, leaving 11 bases between them. This CDR3 is 13 amino acids long. The CDR3 sequence: CASSLAHEDTQYF. The CDR3 DNA reads TGCGCCAGCAGCCTAGCCCATGAAGATACGCAGTATTTT.

The chain uses TRBV9 and TRBJ2-2, with 13 bases matching TRBD2. V dropped 5 bases and J dropped 3; count of bases not matched to a gene: 7. This CDR3 has 17 amino acids. Germline V gene data show CDR1 as SGDLS and CDR2 as YYNGEE. The CDR3 reads CASSRTSGRAYTGELFF. The CDR3 DNA reads as TGTGCCAGCAGTCGTACTAGCGGGAGGGCCTACACCGGGGAGCTGTTTTTT. The whole variable domain, remainder taken from reference TRBV9 and TRBJ2-2, is DSGVTQTPKHLITATGQRVTLRCSPRSGDLSVYWYQQSLDQGLQFLIQYYNGEERAKGNILERFSAQQFPDLHSELNLSSLELGDSALYFCASSRTSGRAYTGELFFGEGSRLTVL.

This clone was observed at least ten times. The chain uses TRBV4-2 and TRBJ1-5, with D unclear. Germline CDR1 is LGHNA and CDR2 is YNFKEQ. This CDR3 has 16 amino acids. V was clipped by 1 base and J by 1 base, with 11 bases between them. CDR3: CASSQGPFSSNQPQHF. CDR3 DNA sequence: TGTGCCAGCAGCCAAGGGCCGTTCTCCAGCAATCAGCCCCAGCATTTT.

V usage is TRBV7-2 and J usage is TRBJ2-2; TRBD2 agrees at 13 bases. V trimming: 5 bases; J trimming: 4 bases; junction bases outside the gene matches: 7. Germline V gives CDR1 SGHTA, CDR2 FQGNSA. The CDR3 spans 17 residues. CDR3 amino acids: CASSPRGLAGATGELFF. CDR3 nucleotides: TGTGCCAGCAGCCCGAGAGGACTAGCGGGAGCCACCGGGGAGCTGTTTTTT. Based on the CDR3 plus reference TRBV7-2 and TRBJ2-2, the full variable domain is GAGVSQSPSNKVTEKGKDVELRCDPISGHTALYWYRQSLGQGLEFLIYFQGNSAPDKSGLPSDRFSAERTGGSVSTLTIQRTQQEDSAVYLCASSPRGLAGATGELFFGEGSRLTVL.

The V call is TRBV4-1, the J call TRBJ2-3, with 7 bases fitting TRBD1. Germline V gives CDR1 MGHRA, CDR2 YSYEKL. The CDR3 is made up of 17 amino acids. The ends lost 0 bases at V and 6 bases at J; junction bases unmatched: 12. The CDR3 region is CASSQEYTGALVDTQYF. The CDR3 nucleotides are TGCGCCAGCAGCCAAGAATATACAGGGGCGCTGGTGGATACGCAGTATTTT.

V is TRBV6-6 and J is TRBJ1-1; D is undetermined. The CDR3 totals 14 residues. CDR1 and CDR2 from the germline V gene are MNHNY and SVGAGI (reference sequence). V lost 5 bases to trimming and J lost 0 bases, with 10 bases between them. CDR3 residues: CASSLYSLNTEAFF. The CDR3 DNA sequence: TGTGCCAGCAGTCTATACAGCCTGAACACTGAAGCTTTCTTT.

J is TRBJ2-7 and V is TRBV27; 8 positions match TRBD2. Germline V gives CDR1 MNHEY, CDR2 SMNVEV (reference sequence). The V segment lost 6 bases and the J segment 6 bases; nucleotides outside the gene matches: 13. This CDR3 spans 15 amino acids. CDR3: CASRSHQAGGREQYF. In DNA, the CDR3 is TGTGCCAGCAGGTCTCATCAGGCGGGAGGCCGCGAGCAGTACTTC.

V usage is TRBV10-3 and J usage is TRBJ2-7; D is uncertain. Germline V gene lookup returns CDR1 ENHRY and CDR2 SYGVKD. Trimming cost V 10 bases and J 0 bases, with 10 bases left between them. The CDR3 covers 12 residues. DNA of the CDR3: TGTGCCAGCACTTCCGTCTCCTACGAGCAGTACTTC. Translating it yields CASTSVSYEQYF.

The chain is built from TRBV6-6 and TRBJ1-5; D not resolved. V gave up 7 bases and J gave up 9 bases, with 22 bases separating them. The germline CDR1 and CDR2 sequences are MNHNY and SVGAGI (reference sequence). The CDR3 is 15 residues long. The CDR3 spells CASTPAQDRGGPQHF. As DNA, the CDR3 is TGTGCCAGCACCCCGGCCCAGGATCGGGGAGGGCCCCAGCATTTT.

As concerns this clone: The germline gene is not matched at one end of the junction; a read error may be the cause. The V and J genes are TRBV5-6 and TRBJ2-1, with a possible D match to TRBD1 (5 bases). Germline V gene lookup returns CDR1 SGHDT and CDR2 YYEEEE. This CDR3 is 18 amino acids long. The CDR3 DNA reads TGTGCCAGCAGCTCCTGGTTCCTCAGGGTAACTACCTACCATGAGCAGTTCTTC. This encodes CASSSWFLRVTTYHEQFF.

On this clone: Different DNA sequences within this sample yield the same CDR3. In DNA form, the CDR3 reads TGCAGTGCTCAGCGGGGCAATGAGCAGTTCTTC. It is translated as CSAQRGNEQFF. This sequence joins TRBV20-1 and TRBJ2-1; 7 bases match TRBD2. Germline lookup yields CDR1 DFQATT and CDR2 SNEGSKA (reference sequence). CDR3 size: 11 residues. J lost 6 bases, V lost 5 bases, and 1 base had no gene match.

The genes are TRBV29-1 and TRBJ2-7; TRBD1 matches 10 bases. The germline V gene has CDR1 SQVTM and CDR2 ANQGSEA. The CDR3 runs 13 residues. With V trimmed by 2 bases and J by 3 bases, 1 base remained unmatched. The CDR3 protein is CSVERDRGYEQYF. The CDR3 DNA sequence: TGCAGCGTTGAAAGGGACAGGGGCTACGAGCAGTACTTC.

V is TRBV9 and J is TRBJ2-5; TRBD2 might be the D (5 bases). Germline V lookup: CDR1 SGDLS, CDR2 YYNGEE. The V gene lost 2 bases and the J gene lost 5 bases, with 13 bases spanning the gap. CDR3 length equals 14 residues. CDR3 in amino acids: CASSVRENWETQYF. The CDR3 DNA follows: TGTGCCAGCAGCGTGAGGGAGAATTGGGAGACCCAGTACTTC.

This clone appeared a single time. The chain joins TRBV4-3 to TRBJ2-7, with D unresolved. V was pared by 0 bases and J by 6 bases, with 12 bases between. From germline, CDR1 is LGHNA and CDR2 YSLEER. This CDR3 is 14 amino acids long. CDR3 protein: CASSQDWLAGEQYF. The CDR3 coding sequence is TGCGCCAGCAGCCAAGATTGGTTGGCTGGCGAGCAGTACTTC.

Only a few counts were recorded for this clone. The identical CDR3 is also encoded by other nucleotide sequences in the sample. The V gene is TRBV28, the J gene TRBJ1-2; D not certain. Trimming took off 3 bases at V and 4 bases at J, with 3 bases between the two ends. The CDR3 covers 11 residues. The germline V gene encodes CDR1 MDHEN and CDR2 SYDVKM. The CDR3 loop is CASSFGYGYTF. CDR3 sequence (DNA): TGTGCCAGCAGTTTCGGCTATGGCTACACCTTC.

The V call is TRBV6-5, the J call TRBJ1-5; weak D call: TRBD1 (5 bases). V lost 9 bases to trimming and J lost 6 bases, with 15 bases between them. Germline V gene sequence: CDR1 MNHEY, CDR2 SVGAGI. CDR3 size: 13 residues. CDR3: CASRTGVSQPQHF. Written as DNA, the CDR3 is TGTGCCAGTCGAACAGGTGTTTCTCAGCCCCAGCATTTT.

The chain recombines TRBV19 with TRBJ1-2; D possibly corresponds to TRBD1 (5 bases). This CDR3 contains 16 residues. Trimming removed 7 bases at V and 3 bases at J, with 21 bases between. CDR1 and CDR2 (germline): LNHDA, SQIVND (reference sequence). CDR3 nucleotide sequence: TGTGCCAGTACCCCCCGGTGGGAGGGACGGGACTATGGCTACACCTTC. Protein product: CASTPRWEGRDYGYTF.

This clone came up a few times. Other DNA sequences of this sample code for an identical CDR3. This chain uses TRBV5-1 with TRBJ1-1; D is ambiguous. The CDR3 loop spans 15 amino acids. V lost 1 base to trimming and J lost 2 bases, with 12 bases between them. The germline CDR1 and CDR2 sequences are SGHRS and YFSETQ. CDR3 loop: CASSLMGSGNTEAFF. CDR3 DNA: TGCGCCAGCAGCTTGATGGGGTCAGGAAACACTGAAGCTTTCTTT. The whole variable domain, filled in from reference TRBV5-1 and TRBJ1-1, reads KAGVTQTPRYLIKTRGQQVTLSCSPISGHRSVSWYQQTPGQGLQFLFEYFSETQRNKGNFPGRFSGRQFSNSRSEMNVSTLELGDSALYLCASSLMGSGNTEAFFGQGTRLTVV.

This clone was detected ten times or more. The chain links TRBV28 to TRBJ1-2; no clear D gene. Germline CDR1 MDHEN, CDR2 SYDVKM. The length of the CDR3 is 13 residues. V was shortened by 6 bases and J by 0 bases, with 8 bases between the two germline ends. The CDR3 spells CASRVDSNYGYTF. The DNA of the CDR3 is TGTGCCAGCAGGGTGGATTCTAACTATGGCTACACCTTC.

The chain is built from TRBV19 and TRBJ2-7; D could derive from TRBD1 or TRBD2 (5 bases each). V lost 1 base and J 4 bases, leaving 11 bases between the germline ends. From germline, CDR1 is LNHDA and CDR2 SQIVND (reference sequence). There are 14 residues in the CDR3. This CDR3 reads CASSIAGTRYEQYF. The CDR3 nucleotides read TGTGCCAGTAGTATAGCCGGGACGAGATACGAGCAGTACTTC.

The count of this clone is one. The chain employs TRBV7-3 and TRBJ2-2; no clear D. This CDR3 has 12 residues. The germline gives CDR1 SGHTA, CDR2 FQGTGA. Trimming removed 5 bases at V and 6 bases at J, with 7 bases between. CDR3: CASSPGPGELFF. The CDR3 DNA follows: TGTGCCAGCAGCCCGGGTCCCGGGGAGCTGTTTTTT.